A selection of T cell receptor beta chains follows, all from one sample in a study of T cell clones after liver transplantation. The table came from immunoSEQ multiplex PCR; TCRdb's copy has only in-frame clones and leaves some out. The sample contains roughly 100,000 clones, 82% of which appear only once. This material consisted of CD4+ T cells from blood, taken before liver transplant. The receptors shown here come from a human donor who received a liver transplant. CDR3s include the opening cysteine and the closing phenylalanine or tryptophan. A D gene is named only where the DNA matches it firmly. Some rows mark clone size as missing; the rest say once, few, many or name a class of expanded clone.

length: 17
size: -
V: TRBV7-6
D: TRBD2
J: TRBJ2-1
DNA: TGTGCCAGCAGCTTAATGTCTCTAGCGGGGGGGTACAATGAGCAGTTCTTC
CDR3: CASSLMSLAGGYNEQFF

length: 14
size: -
V: TRBV18
D: -
J: TRBJ2-2
DNA: TGTGCCAGCTCACCAGGGGCGAACACCGGGGAGCTGTTTTTT
CDR3: CASSPGANTGELFF

length: 18
size: -
V: TRBV7-6
D: TRBD2
J: TRBJ2-7
DNA: TGTGCCAGCAGCTTATTTACTAGCGGGATGAGTAGAGGCTACGAGCAGTACTTC
CDR3: CASSLFTSGMSRGYEQYF

length: 14
size: -
V: TRBV4-1
D: -
J: TRBJ1-5
DNA: TGCGCCAGCAGCCAAGGTGTCAAATCTCAGCCCCAGCATTTT
CDR3: CASSQGVKSQPQHF

length: 19
size: -
V: TRBV27
D: TRBD1
J: TRBJ1-2
DNA: TGTGCCAGCAGTTCCCTTCCAGGGACAGGAGATGGGACCAACTATGGCTACACCTTC
CDR3: CASSSLPGTGDGTNYGYTF

length: 15
size: -
V: TRBV19
D: -
J: TRBJ1-1
DNA: TGTGCCAGTAGTATAGAATTTTGGGCAGTGGATGAAGCTTTCTTT
CDR3: CASSIEFWAVDEAFF

length: 15
size: -
V: TRBV6-6
D: TRBD2
J: TRBJ2-7
DNA: TGTGCCAGCAGTTCTACACCGGGACTAGGCTACGAGCAGTACTTC
CDR3: CASSSTPGLGYEQYF

length: 17
size: -
V: TRBV25-1
D: TRBD2
J: TRBJ2-5
DNA: TGTGCCAGCAGCCAAATAACCGGGACTAGCGGGGGCAAGACCCAGTACTTC
CDR3: CASSQITGTSGGKTQYF

length: 15
size: -
V: TRBV6-1
D: TRBD2
J: TRBJ2-7
DNA: TGTGCCAGCAGTAATATAGCGGGTACCTCCTACGAGCAGTACTTC
CDR3: CASSNIAGTSYEQYF

length: 15
size: -
V: TRBV4-2
D: -
J: TRBJ1-2
DNA: TGTGCCAGCAGCCAAGATCCGCAGGGGACCTATGGCTACACCTTC
CDR3: CASSQDPQGTYGYTF

length: 13
size: -
V: TRBV4-3
D: -
J: TRBJ2-2
DNA: TGCGCCAGCAGCCAGGATGTTACCGGGGAGCTGTTTTTT
CDR3: CASSQDVTGELFF

length: 17
size: -
V: TRBV5-3
D: TRBD1
J: TRBJ2-2
DNA: TGTGCCAGAAGCCGTACCCTTGGACAGGGGGCCTCCGGGGAGCTGTTTTTT
CDR3: CARSRTLGQGASGELFF

length: 20
size: -
V: TRBV15
D: TRBD2
J: TRBJ2-3
DNA: TGTGCCACCAGCAGGGCTGAACGCGGGAGGGCCTTTGTATCCACAGATACGCAGTATTTT
CDR3: CATSRAERGRAFVSTDTQYF

length: 12
size: -
V: TRBV6-1
D: -
J: TRBJ1-5
DNA: TGTGCCAGCAATTCAGGGGCTCAGCCCCAGCATTTT
CDR3: CASNSGAQPQHF

length: 16
size: -
V: TRBV18
D: TRBD1
J: TRBJ1-3
DNA: TGTGCCAGCTCACCACGGGACAGGGGGCGTGGAAACACCATATATTTT
CDR3: CASSPRDRGRGNTIYF

length: 12
size: -
V: TRBV28
D: -
J: TRBJ1-2
DNA: TGTGCCAGCAGTATCACAGCTTATGGCTACACCTTC
CDR3: CASSITAYGYTF

length: 15
size: -
V: TRBV4-2
D: -
J: TRBJ2-1
DNA: TGTGCCAGCAGCCCCGCCGGGCCCTCCTACAATGAGCAGTTCTTC
CDR3: CASSPAGPSYNEQFF

length: 16
size: -
V: TRBV11-2
D: -
J: TRBJ2-7
DNA: TGTGCCAGCAGTCTAGGACGAACTAGAGGGGCCTACGAGCAGTACTTC
CDR3: CASSLGRTRGAYEQYF

length: 13
size: -
V: TRBV7-8
D: -
J: TRBJ1-5
DNA: TGTGCCAGCAGCCCCGGGGGTTTTCAGCCCCAGCATTTT
CDR3: CASSPGGFQPQHF

length: 12
size: -
V: TRBV7-8
D: TRBD1
J: TRBJ1-1
DNA: TGTGCCAGCAGTTATCCGGGACAGGGTGTTTTCTTT
CDR3: CASSYPGQGVFF

length: 16
size: -
V: TRBV19
D: TRBD1
J: TRBJ1-5
DNA: TGTGCCAGTAGTATAAAGACAGGGCCGAGCAATCAGCCCCAGCATTTT
CDR3: CASSIKTGPSNQPQHF

length: 17
size: -
V: TRBV14
D: TRBD2
J: TRBJ2-1
DNA: TGTGCCAGCAGCGGAAGAGGAATAGCGGGAGGCGGCAATGAGCAGTTCTTC
CDR3: CASSGRGIAGGGNEQFF

length: 16
size: -
V: TRBV6-6
D: -
J: TRBJ1-5
DNA: TGTGCCAGCAGTGCTACTTTTTTGGATAGCAATCAGCCCCAGCATTTT
CDR3: CASSATFLDSNQPQHF

length: 13
size: -
V: TRBV9
D: -
J: TRBJ2-7
DNA: TGTGCCAGCAGCGTAGGGGGTTCCTACGAGCAGTACTTC
CDR3: CASSVGGSYEQYF

length: 15
size: -
V: TRBV18
D: -
J: TRBJ2-3
DNA: TGTGCCAGCTCACCGGAGGGTCTCAGCACAGATACGCAGTATTTT
CDR3: CASSPEGLSTDTQYF

length: 12
size: few
V: TRBV7-2
D: -
J: TRBJ1-2
DNA: TGTGCCAGCAGCTTAGACAGCTATGGCTACACCTTC
CDR3: CASSLDSYGYTF

length: 14
size: -
V: TRBV6-6
D: -
J: TRBJ1-5
DNA: TGTGCCAGCACCGGGCAGGGGTCTAATCAGCCCCAGCATTTT
CDR3: CASTGQGSNQPQHF

length: 12
size: few
V: TRBV29-1
D: -
J: TRBJ2-7
DNA: TGCAGCGTTCAGGGAGCATCCTACGAGCAGTACTTC
CDR3: CSVQGASYEQYF

length: 11
size: few
V: TRBV5-4
D: -
J: TRBJ2-1
DNA: TGTGCCAGCAGCTTTACAAATGAGCAGTTCTTC
CDR3: CASSFTNEQFF

length: 14
size: once
V: TRBV4-1
D: -
J: TRBJ2-7
DNA: TGCGCCAGCAGCCAAGTGGGGCGCTCCTACGAGCAGTACTTC
CDR3: CASSQVGRSYEQYF

length: 14
size: -
V: TRBV11-1
D: -
J: TRBJ1-1
DNA: TGTGCCAGCAGCCCAAGTTTGGTGAACACTGAAGCTTTCTTT
CDR3: CASSPSLVNTEAFF

length: 14
size: -
V: TRBV7-9
D: TRBD1
J: TRBJ2-7
DNA: TGTGCCAGCAGCCGACGGACAGGGGGCTACGAGCAGTACTTC
CDR3: CASSRRTGGYEQYF

length: 17
size: -
V: TRBV9
D: -
J: TRBJ1-1
DNA: TGTGCCAGCAGCACAAAGAAGATGGGGGGTGTAGGCACTGAAGCTTTCTTT
CDR3: CASSTKKMGGVGTEAFF

length: 14
size: -
V: TRBV14
D: -
J: TRBJ2-2
DNA: TGTGCCAGCAGCCAAGCAGGGATAACCGGGGAGCTGTTTTTT
CDR3: CASSQAGITGELFF

length: 14
size: -
V: TRBV25-1
D: TRBD2
J: TRBJ2-1
DNA: TGTGCCAGCAGTCCCGCGGGAGGCGGTAGTGAGCAGTTCTTC
CDR3: CASSPAGGGSEQFF

length: 10
size: few
V: TRBV27
D: -
J: TRBJ2-5
DNA: TGTGCCAGCAGTCCACCGGGGTCATACTTC
CDR3: CASSPPGSYF

length: 16
size: -
V: TRBV6-1
D: -
J: TRBJ1-1
DNA: TGTGCCAGCAGTGCCACCCGACGGGCCCTGAACACTGAAGCTTTCTTT
CDR3: CASSATRRALNTEAFF

length: 15
size: -
V: TRBV6-6
D: -
J: TRBJ2-2
DNA: TGTGCCAGCAGTTACGCCCCGGCTATCACCGGGGAGCTGTTTTTT
CDR3: CASSYAPAITGELFF

length: 17
size: -
V: TRBV18
D: TRBD1
J: TRBJ1-5
DNA: TGTGCCAGCTCACCATCTCCCTCGACAGGGCCAAATCAGCCCCAGCATTTT
CDR3: CASSPSPSTGPNQPQHF

length: 18
size: few
V: TRBV19
D: -
J: TRBJ2-1
DNA: TGTGCCAGTAGTATATCCCTGGGGGGAATATTGGCCTACAATGAGCAGTTCTTC
CDR3: CASSISLGGILAYNEQFF

length: 13
size: -
V: TRBV2
D: TRBD1
J: TRBJ2-1
DNA: TGTGCCAGCAGCGGACAGGGAACGAATGAGCAGTTCTTC
CDR3: CASSGQGTNEQFF

length: 18
size: -
V: TRBV18
D: -
J: TRBJ2-5
DNA: TGTGCCAGCTCACCACCGGTTGCGCTAGAGCAGAACCAAGAGACCCAGTACTTC
CDR3: CASSPPVALEQNQETQYF

length: 15
size: -
V: TRBV19
D: TRBD2
J: TRBJ2-1
DNA: TGTGCCAGTAACCCTATAGCGGGGACCTACAATGAGCAGTTCTTC
CDR3: CASNPIAGTYNEQFF

length: 13
size: -
V: TRBV7-3
D: -
J: TRBJ2-5
DNA: TGTGCCAGCAGCTTAGGGCTTGGCGAGACCCAGTACTTC
CDR3: CASSLGLGETQYF

length: 15
size: -
V: TRBV28
D: TRBD1
J: TRBJ1-1
DNA: TGTGCCAGTAAAGGAGGGGACAGGGTGAACACTGAAGCTTTCTTT
CDR3: CASKGGDRVNTEAFF

length: 14
size: once
V: TRBV2
D: TRBD1
J: TRBJ2-5
DNA: TGTGCCAGCAGTACTACAGGGGCCAAAGAGACCCAGTACTTC
CDR3: CASSTTGAKETQYF

length: 14
size: -
V: TRBV5-1
D: -
J: TRBJ2-5
DNA: TGCGCCAGCAGCTTGCGGGGAATCCAAGAGACCCAGTACTTC
CDR3: CASSLRGIQETQYF

length: 14
size: -
V: TRBV5-6
D: -
J: TRBJ2-4
DNA: TGTGCCAGCAGCTTTTCATCGGCGGTAAACATTCAGTACTTC
CDR3: CASSFSSAVNIQYF

length: 14
size: -
V: TRBV5-4
D: -
J: TRBJ2-1
DNA: TGTGCCAGCAGCTTGGCGGGGTCCGGGGTTGAGCAGTTCTTC
CDR3: CASSLAGSGVEQFF

length: 19
size: -
V: TRBV5-6
D: -
J: TRBJ2-6
DNA: TGTGCCAGCAGCCCCCGAGGGGGGCCTCGCACCTCTGGGGCCAACGTCCTGACTTTC
CDR3: CASSPRGGPRTSGANVLTF

length: 15
size: -
V: TRBV5-1
D: -
J: TRBJ2-5
DNA: TGCGCCAGCGGAATGAGGGGTATGGGGCAAGAGACCCAGTACTTC
CDR3: CASGMRGMGQETQYF

length: 15
size: -
V: TRBV9
D: TRBD1
J: TRBJ2-7
DNA: TGTGCCAGCAGCACACTCGGACAGGGGGCCAACGAGCAGTACTTC
CDR3: CASSTLGQGANEQYF

length: 16
size: -
V: TRBV5-6
D: TRBD1
J: TRBJ1-3
DNA: TGTGCCAGCAGCTTGTCTCTGGGGACAGGGGGAAACACCATATATTTT
CDR3: CASSLSLGTGGNTIYF

length: 11
size: once
V: TRBV30
D: -
J: TRBJ2-5
DNA: TGTGCCTGGAGGCCCCCAGAGACCCAGTACTTC
CDR3: CAWRPPETQYF

length: 15
size: once
V: TRBV7-2
D: -
J: TRBJ1-2
DNA: TGTGCCAGCAGCCCGGGGACCCTTAAAGGCTATGGCTACACCTTC
CDR3: CASSPGTLKGYGYTF

length: 15
size: -
V: TRBV7-2
D: -
J: TRBJ2-7
DNA: TGTGCCAGCAGCTTAGCGGGGAACGGGTTCTACGAGCAGTACTTC
CDR3: CASSLAGNGFYEQYF